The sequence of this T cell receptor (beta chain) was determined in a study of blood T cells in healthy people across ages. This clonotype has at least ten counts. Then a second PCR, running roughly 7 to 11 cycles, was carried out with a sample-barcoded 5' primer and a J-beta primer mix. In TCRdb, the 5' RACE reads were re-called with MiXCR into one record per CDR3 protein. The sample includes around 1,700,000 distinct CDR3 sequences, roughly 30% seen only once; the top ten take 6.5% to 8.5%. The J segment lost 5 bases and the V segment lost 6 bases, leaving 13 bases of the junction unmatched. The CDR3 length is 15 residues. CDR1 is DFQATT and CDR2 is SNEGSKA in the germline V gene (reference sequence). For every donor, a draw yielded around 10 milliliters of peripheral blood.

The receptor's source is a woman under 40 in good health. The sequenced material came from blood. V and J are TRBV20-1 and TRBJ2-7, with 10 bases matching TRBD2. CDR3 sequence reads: CSANTRSGGGNEQYF. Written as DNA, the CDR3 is TGCAGTGCCAATACTAGAAGCGGGGGGGGAAACGAGCAGTACTTC.